This T cell receptor beta chain was recovered during a study of cytomegalovirus exposure and HLA in healthy donors. PCR was performed using 60 Vbeta and 13 Jbeta primers. Here immunoSEQ multiplex PCR was the method, and the copy in TCRdb shows in-frame clones only, minus some. The data hold 140,000 to 150,000 clones, with around 73% observed a single time. V dropped 8 bases and J dropped 7 bases, with 18 bases sitting between them. The CDR3 contains 14 residues. The V gene's germline CDR1 is SNHLY and CDR2 FYNNEI. This clonotype originated in a woman between 18 and 29 years old in good health and CMV-seronegative. Sequencing was done on a sample of PBMCs. The chain combines TRBV2 with TRBJ2-1, with D possibly being TRBD2 (6 bases). CDR3 loop: CASSWGELGNEQFF. CDR3 DNA: TGTGCCAGCTCGTGGGGGGAGCTGGGGAATGAGCAGTTCTTC.